The T cell receptor beta chain under discussion was sequenced for a study of blood T cell repertoires in COVID-19. Background on the study: The origin of the acute and convalescent COVID-19 samples was the United States, Italy and Spain. The analysed material was cDNA or gDNA that came from T cells, B-cell-depleted T cells, or PBMCs.

Authors' analysis steps: From reference gene primer amplification, estimates of nucleated cell counts were derived. Generated by immunoSEQ multiplex PCR, the TCRdb table keeps only in-frame clones and is missing some. V, J and clone size reflect that table, while D and trimming were determined from the DNA. The table lists tens of thousands of clones, around 86% of them singletons, with around 2.9% in the top ten. The sequence came from a woman aged 80 or over with acute or convalescent COVID-19. Sequenced material: peripheral blood.

CDR3 nucleotides: TGTGCCAGTAGTATTAGTCGGACAGGGAACACTGAAGCTTTCTTT. Its protein is CASSISRTGNTEAFF. This chain links TRBV19 with TRBJ1-1, with 7 nucleotides matching TRBD1. This CDR3 contains 15 residues. Germline-derived CDR1 and CDR2 are LNHDA and SQIVND (reference sequence). Losses at the gene ends were 3 bases for V and 1 base for J; bases not matched to a gene: 5.